This TCR beta chain emerged from a study of blood T cell repertoires in COVID-19. In the study overall: The United States, Italy and Spain were the sources of the acute and convalescent COVID-19 samples. The analysed material was cDNA or gDNA that came from T cells, B-cell-depleted T cells, or PBMCs.

V gave up 4 bases and J gave up 3 bases, with 17 bases separating them. Germline V CDR1 and CDR2: SGDLS, YYNGEE. CDR3 size: 15 residues. Authors' analysis steps: It was from reference gene primer amplification that nucleated cell counts were estimated. TCRdb's table, derived via immunoSEQ multiplex PCR, lists solely in-frame clones and lacks some. The D gene and trimming were derived from the DNA, and the V and J assignments and clone size from that table. This sample has 110,000 or so clones; around nine tenths occur once, and the top ten carry 8% to 9.5%. The rearrangement links TRBV9 to TRBJ2-7, with D tentatively TRBD2 (5 bases). The source is a woman in her seventies who had recovered from COVID-19. Sequencing input: peripheral blood. Here the CDR3 reads CASSNGRGWGYEQYF. CDR3 DNA sequence: TGTGCCAGCAGCAATGGCCGGGGTTGGGGCTACGAGCAGTACTTC.